The rows below give T cell receptor beta chains drawn from one sample of a study of blood T cell repertoires in COVID-19. Profiling relied on immunoSEQ multiplex PCR, and the TCRdb table lists in-frame clones only, not all of them. The data show some 96,000 clones, 85% seen once. Sequenced material: peripheral blood. The origin of the receptors is a man aged 50-60 years with active or convalescent COVID-19. Both conserved end residues are trimmed from each CDR3. D genes are given only for firm matches.

CDR3 length: 13; J gene: TRBJ1-5; V gene: TRBV5-6; D gene: -; CDR3 protein: ASSPGVQTNQPQH
CDR3 length: 14; J gene: TRBJ2-1; V gene: TRBV11-2; D gene: TRBD2; CDR3 protein: ASSSPLLAGFNEQF
CDR3 length: 12; J gene: TRBJ2-3; V gene: TRBV6-6; D gene: -; CDR3 protein: ASRSPRARDTQY
CDR3 length: 21; J gene: TRBJ2-3; V gene: TRBV21-1; D gene: -; CDR3 protein: ASSKALSDRAYLIWITTDTQY
CDR3 length: 13; J gene: TRBJ2-2; V gene: TRBV6-5; D gene: -; CDR3 protein: ASSFRDTNTGELF
CDR3 length: 13; J gene: TRBJ1-5; V gene: TRBV11-3; D gene: TRBD1; CDR3 protein: ASRVGQGRNQPQH
CDR3 length: 12; J gene: TRBJ2-5; V gene: TRBV9; D gene: TRBD1; CDR3 protein: ASSASTGSETQY
CDR3 length: 15; J gene: TRBJ2-3; V gene: TRBV7-8; D gene: -; CDR3 protein: ASSSRTTNSGTDTQY
CDR3 length: 13; J gene: TRBJ1-2; V gene: TRBV11-3; D gene: TRBD1; CDR3 protein: ASSPLDRGAAGYT
CDR3 length: 12; J gene: TRBJ1-2; V gene: TRBV5-6; D gene: TRBD1; CDR3 protein: ASSSDRGNYGYT
CDR3 length: 12; J gene: TRBJ2-3; V gene: TRBV6-2/TRBV6-3; D gene: -; CDR3 protein: ASSSPGLTDTQY
CDR3 length: 13; J gene: TRBJ2-2; V gene: TRBV7-6; D gene: -; CDR3 protein: ASSPMGQNTGELF
CDR3 length: 14; J gene: TRBJ2-2; V gene: TRBV5-4; D gene: TRBD2; CDR3 protein: ASSPPSGRNTGELF
CDR3 length: 13; J gene: TRBJ2-7; V gene: TRBV6-5; D gene: -; CDR3 protein: ASRQPGVYTYEQY
CDR3 length: 14; J gene: TRBJ1-1; V gene: TRBV19; D gene: TRBD1; CDR3 protein: ASSIGKITGGAEAF
CDR3 length: 12; J gene: TRBJ1-2; V gene: TRBV24-1; D gene: -; CDR3 protein: ATSDPTGNYGYT
CDR3 length: 15; J gene: TRBJ2-7; V gene: TRBV19; D gene: -; CDR3 protein: ASSATYRRTDSYEQY
CDR3 length: 13; J gene: TRBJ2-2; V gene: TRBV5-1; D gene: -; CDR3 protein: ASSLGQGLARELF
CDR3 length: 11; J gene: TRBJ2-2; V gene: TRBV27; D gene: -; CDR3 protein: ASSPGVGGELF
CDR3 length: 12; J gene: TRBJ2-7; V gene: TRBV10-3; D gene: TRBD1; CDR3 protein: ATAGTGFDYEQY
CDR3 length: 12; J gene: TRBJ1-2; V gene: TRBV5-4; D gene: TRBD1; CDR3 protein: ASSRDSSNYGYT
CDR3 length: 14; J gene: TRBJ1-1; V gene: TRBV3-1/TRBV3-2; D gene: -; CDR3 protein: ASSQDRVATMYEAF
CDR3 length: 12; J gene: TRBJ2-7; V gene: TRBV7-2; D gene: TRBD2; CDR3 protein: ASSLTSGPYEQY
CDR3 length: 13; J gene: TRBJ1-1; V gene: TRBV5-1; D gene: -; CDR3 protein: ASSLIVGENTEAF
CDR3 length: 15; J gene: TRBJ1-4; V gene: TRBV30; D gene: -; CDR3 protein: AGYGSRNPTEDEKLF
CDR3 length: 12; J gene: TRBJ1-1; V gene: TRBV9; D gene: -; CDR3 protein: ASTPLGANTEAF
CDR3 length: 14; J gene: TRBJ1-5; V gene: TRBV7-9; D gene: TRBD1; CDR3 protein: ASSSGGSSSNQPQH
CDR3 length: 9; J gene: TRBJ1-1; V gene: TRBV24-1; D gene: -; CDR3 protein: ATGAGTEAF
CDR3 length: 14; J gene: TRBJ2-2; V gene: TRBV7-3; D gene: TRBD2; CDR3 protein: ASSLNGLAQAGELF
CDR3 length: 12; J gene: TRBJ1-3; V gene: TRBV6-5; D gene: -; CDR3 protein: ASNPPGSEGTIY
CDR3 length: 12; J gene: TRBJ2-7; V gene: TRBV7-8; D gene: -; CDR3 protein: ASSQGDNRYEQY
CDR3 length: 12; J gene: TRBJ2-7; V gene: TRBV7-9; D gene: -; CDR3 protein: ASSLVRDSHEQY
CDR3 length: 13; J gene: TRBJ1-1; V gene: TRBV7-9; D gene: -; CDR3 protein: ASSRTGESFTEAF
CDR3 length: 14; J gene: TRBJ2-2; V gene: TRBV2; D gene: -; CDR3 protein: ASSEEDSTAAGELF
CDR3 length: 13; J gene: TRBJ2-2; V gene: TRBV14; D gene: -; CDR3 protein: ASSPRSGVTGELF
CDR3 length: 12; J gene: TRBJ2-2; V gene: TRBV15; D gene: TRBD1; CDR3 protein: ATSIDRGAGELF
CDR3 length: 12; J gene: TRBJ2-3; V gene: TRBV6-2/TRBV6-3; D gene: -; CDR3 protein: ASSYGGYTDTQY
CDR3 length: 11; J gene: TRBJ2-5; V gene: TRBV2; D gene: -; CDR3 protein: ATIAESGETQY
CDR3 length: 12; J gene: TRBJ2-5; V gene: TRBV19; D gene: -; CDR3 protein: ASSIGTVGETQY
CDR3 length: 12; J gene: TRBJ2-7; V gene: TRBV27; D gene: TRBD1; CDR3 protein: ASSLIQGAHEQY
CDR3 length: 15; J gene: TRBJ1-2; V gene: TRBV18; D gene: TRBD1; CDR3 protein: ASSQLPSGTGGDGYT
CDR3 length: 15; J gene: TRBJ2-2; V gene: TRBV5-1; D gene: TRBD2; CDR3 protein: ASSSAPGGGPTGELF
CDR3 length: 11; J gene: TRBJ2-7; V gene: TRBV19; D gene: TRBD1; CDR3 protein: ASSSSGGWEQY
CDR3 length: 11; J gene: TRBJ1-1; V gene: TRBV9; D gene: -; CDR3 protein: ASSVAGRTEAF
CDR3 length: 14; J gene: TRBJ2-2; V gene: TRBV9; D gene: TRBD2; CDR3 protein: ASSVGPSGTAGELF
CDR3 length: 14; J gene: TRBJ1-1; V gene: TRBV24-1; D gene: TRBD1; CDR3 protein: ATSDSRQGASTEAF
CDR3 length: 12; J gene: TRBJ2-3; V gene: TRBV11-3; D gene: -; CDR3 protein: ASSLHGSTDTQY
CDR3 length: 13; J gene: TRBJ2-5; V gene: TRBV6-5; D gene: TRBD2; CDR3 protein: ASSYGAGGSETQY